A single sample gave rise to the 15 T cell receptor beta chains below, sequenced in a study of shared clonotypes between healthy human individuals. The protocol was immunoSEQ multiplex PCR, while the TCRdb copy is restricted to in-frame clones and leaves out a portion. Among about a million clones listed, roughly 80% were seen once. Sequenced sample: memory CD4+ T cells sorted from blood. Noted subset: CD45RA-negative fraction. All receptors come from a man aged 18 to 30 in good health.

Concerning this clone: Compared with germline, one end of the junction differs, possibly owing to a read error. The V and J genes are TRBV5-4 and TRBJ2-2, with D possibly TRBD1 on 6 matching bases. The CDR3 is 14 amino acids. Per germline, CDR1 SGHNT and CDR2 YYREEE (reference sequence). The DNA for the CDR3 is TGTGCCAGCAGTTTGGACAGTCTCACCGGGGAGCTGTTTTTT. Translating gives CASSLDSLTGELFF. The full variable domain, in which reference TRBV5-4 and TRBJ2-2 provide the parts outside the CDR3, is ETGVTQSPTHLIKTRGQQVTLRCSSQSGHNTVSWYQQALGQGPQFIFQYYREEENGRGNFPPRFSGLQFPNYSSELNVNALELDDSALYLCASSLDSLTGELFFGEGSRLTVL.

The gene calls are TRBV25-1 and TRBJ2-1; the D gene is possibly TRBD2 (7 bases). The CDR3 covers 14 residues. Germline CDR1 and CDR2: MGHDK and SYGVNS. Trimming pared 3 bases from V and 7 bases from J, leaving 13 bases between. The CDR3 reads CASSEPGGRNEQFF. The CDR3, as DNA: TGTGCCAGCAGTGAGCCGGGGGGCCGGAATGAGCAGTTCTTC.

The CDR3 sequence is CASSLWFAGANVLTF. DNA of the CDR3: TGTGCCAGCAGCTTGTGGTTTGCTGGGGCCAACGTCCTGACTTTC. The V and J genes are TRBV5-6 and TRBJ2-6; D gene uncertain. Germline V gives CDR1 SGHDT, CDR2 YYEEEE. This CDR3 spans 15 amino acids. V lost 1 base to trimming and J lost 2 bases, with 7 bases between them.

The chain uses TRBV6-1 and TRBJ2-7, with D maybe TRBD1 (6 bases). The CDR3 has 15 amino acids. Germline V lookup: CDR1 MNHNS, CDR2 SASEGT. Trimming pared 4 bases from V and 7 bases from J, leaving 20 bases between. This CDR3 is CASSAQTGGTTEQYF. CDR3 nucleotides: TGTGCCAGCAGTGCCCAGACAGGAGGTACTACTGAGCAGTACTTC.

The chain uses TRBV10-3 and TRBJ1-3; tentative D call: TRBD1 (6 bases). V dropped 10 bases and J dropped 3 bases, with 13 bases sitting between them. The CDR3 extends over 13 amino acids. Germline V lookup: CDR1 ENHRY, CDR2 SYGVKD. DNA of the CDR3: TGTGCCACCACCGACAGGAGTGGAAACACCATATATTTT. Translating it yields CATTDRSGNTIYF.

In its sample, this clone was seen many times. The chain uses TRBV7-2 and TRBJ1-1; 10 bases are shared with TRBD1. Trimming took 6 bases from V and 6 from J; bases not matched to a gene: 10. The CDR3 extends over 15 amino acids. Germline CDR1 reads SGHTA; CDR2 reads FQGNSA. The CDR3 loop reads CASSRDLGQGAEAFF. CDR3 in DNA: TGTGCCAGCAGTCGCGACCTCGGACAGGGGGCTGAAGCTTTCTTT.

This clone has at least ten counts. This CDR3 is also generated by other DNA sequences in the sample. The chain links TRBV19 to TRBJ1-3; a weak D match, TRBD1 (5 bases). Trimming left V 5 bases short and J 4 bases short, with 15 bases between. The germline V gene has CDR1 LNHDA and CDR2 SQIVND (reference sequence). The CDR3 contains 15 residues. The DNA for the CDR3 is TGTGCCAGTAGTTACGGGACGTTGGCGGGAAACACCATATATTTT. It translates to CASSYGTLAGNTIYF.

This clone was observed a few times. This chain connects TRBV7-8 to TRBJ2-5; 14 bases map to TRBD2. CDR3 length: 17 residues. V was clipped by 2 bases and J by 5 bases; unmatched bases: 7. Germline assignment: CDR1 SGHVS and CDR2 FQNEAQ. Written as DNA, the CDR3 is TGTGCCAGCAGCTTATCGACTAGCGGGAGGGTGGAGGAGACCCAGTACTTC. It translates to CASSLSTSGRVEETQYF.

Regarding this clone: Mismatch with germline at one junction end may stem from a read error. The chain has TRBV7-7 and TRBJ2-5; TRBD2 aligns across 7 bases. CDR1 and CDR2 from the germline V gene are SSHAT and FNYEAQ (reference sequence). The CDR3 runs to 14 residues. The DNA for the CDR3 is TGTGCTAGCAGCCTTAGCGGGCTCCAAGAGACCCAGTACTTC. It specifies CASSLSGLQETQYF. The complete variable domain, with remaining parts taken from reference TRBV7-7 and TRBJ2-5, reads GAGVSQSPRYKVTKRGQDVTLRCDPISSHATLYWYQQALGQGPEFLTYFNYEAQPDKSGLPSDRFSAERPEGSISTLTIQRTEQRDSAMYRCASSLSGLQETQYFGPGTRLLVL.

The J gene is TRBJ1-1, the V gene TRBV7-3, with D possibly matching TRBD1 (5 bases). V shed 2 bases and J shed 4 bases, with 26 bases lying between them. The CDR3 sequence is 19 residues long. Germline values: CDR1 SGHTA, CDR2 FQGTGA. The CDR3 DNA reads TGTGCCAGCAGCTTACCCACCCCCTCCCAGGGCGGGGAAAGCACTGAAGCTTTCTTT. Its translation: CASSLPTPSQGGESTEAFF.

The gene calls are TRBV10-3 and TRBJ1-1; D gene ambiguous. The CDR3 contains 13 residues. Deletions cut 5 bases from V and 0 bases from J, with 7 bases between. Germline lookup yields CDR1 ENHRY and CDR2 SYGVKD. DNA of the CDR3: TGTGCCATCAGTAGGGTCATGAACACTGAAGCTTTCTTT. Its translation: CAISRVMNTEAFF.

The chain couples TRBV5-1 to TRBJ1-1; 8 bases match TRBD1. The CDR3 loop spans 17 amino acids. Losses at the gene ends were 0 bases for V and 0 bases for J; bases not matched to a gene: 7. Germline V lookup: CDR1 SGHRS, CDR2 YFSETQ. The CDR3 sequence: CASSLGGTGGMNTEAFF. The CDR3 DNA reads TGCGCCAGCAGCTTGGGTGGGACAGGTGGCATGAACACTGAAGCTTTCTTT.

The V and J genes are TRBV4-3 and TRBJ2-3; D is perhaps TRBD2 (6 bases). CDR1 LGHNA and CDR2 YSLEER come from the germline V gene. This CDR3 is built from 18 residues. Trimming removed 0 bases at V and 1 base at J, with 17 bases between. CDR3 loop: CASSQDFLAMGGTDTQYF. The DNA of the CDR3 is TGCGCCAGCAGCCAAGATTTTCTAGCGATGGGGGGCACAGATACGCAGTATTTT.

Details on this clone: One end of the junction does not line up with germline, which may come from a read error. The chain links TRBV6-5 to TRBJ2-7; either TRBD1 or TRBD2 may supply D (5 bases each). The germline gives CDR1 MNHEY, CDR2 SVGAGI. The CDR3 loop spans 15 amino acids. The CDR3, as DNA: TGTGCCAGCCTCCCCGAGGGGCCTACATCCTCCGAGCAGTACTTC. Protein sequence: CASLPEGPTSSEQYF.

The V and J genes are TRBV7-6 and TRBJ1-3, with D uncertain. V dropped 1 base and J dropped 4 bases, with 8 bases sitting between them. Germline loops: CDR1 SGHVS, CDR2 FNYEAQ. The CDR3 has 14 amino acids. The CDR3 sequence: CASSLGGNGNTIYF. In DNA, the CDR3 is TGTGCCAGCAGCTTAGGAGGGAACGGAAACACCATATATTTT.